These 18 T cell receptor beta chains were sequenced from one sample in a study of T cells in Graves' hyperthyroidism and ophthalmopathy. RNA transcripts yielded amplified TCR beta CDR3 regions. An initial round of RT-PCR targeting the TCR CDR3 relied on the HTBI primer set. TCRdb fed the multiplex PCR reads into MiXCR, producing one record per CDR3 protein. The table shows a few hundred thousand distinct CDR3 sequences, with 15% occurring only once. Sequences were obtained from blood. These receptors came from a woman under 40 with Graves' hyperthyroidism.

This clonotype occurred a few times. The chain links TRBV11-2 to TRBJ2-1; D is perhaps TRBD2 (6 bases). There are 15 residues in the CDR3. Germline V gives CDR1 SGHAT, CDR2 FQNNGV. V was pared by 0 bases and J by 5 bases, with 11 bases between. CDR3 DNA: TGTGCCAGCAGCTTAGAGGGCGGGAAGAACAATGAGCAGTTCTTC. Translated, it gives CASSLEGGKNNEQFF.

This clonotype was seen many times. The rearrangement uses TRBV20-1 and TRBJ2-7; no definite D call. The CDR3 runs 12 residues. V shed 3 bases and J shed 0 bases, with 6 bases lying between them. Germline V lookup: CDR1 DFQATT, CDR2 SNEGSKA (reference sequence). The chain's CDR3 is CSASPDSYEQYF. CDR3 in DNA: TGCAGTGCTAGCCCAGACTCCTACGAGCAGTACTTC.

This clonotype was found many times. The CDR3 here is CSARDRGGSSYEQYF. The CDR3 region has the DNA TGCAGTGCTAGAGATAGGGGGGGAAGCTCCTACGAGCAGTACTTC. The chain uses TRBV20-1 and TRBJ2-7, with D perhaps TRBD2 (7 bases). The V end was cut by 0 bases, the J end by 0 bases, with 12 bases between. The CDR3 is 15 residues long. The germline V gene encodes CDR1 DFQATT and CDR2 SNEGSKA (reference sequence).

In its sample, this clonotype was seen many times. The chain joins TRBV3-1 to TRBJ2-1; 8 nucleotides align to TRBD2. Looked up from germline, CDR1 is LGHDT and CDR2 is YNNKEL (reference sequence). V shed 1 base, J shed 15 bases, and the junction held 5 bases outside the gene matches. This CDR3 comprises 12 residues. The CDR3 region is CASSQAGGPWFF. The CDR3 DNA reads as TGTGCCAGCAGCCAAGCGGGAGGGCCGTGGTTCTTC.

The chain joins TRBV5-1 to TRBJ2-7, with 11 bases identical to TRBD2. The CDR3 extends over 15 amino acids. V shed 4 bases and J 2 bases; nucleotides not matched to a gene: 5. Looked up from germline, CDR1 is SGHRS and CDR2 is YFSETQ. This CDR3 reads CASSPGLADAYEQYF. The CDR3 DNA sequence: TGCGCCAGCAGCCCGGGACTAGCGGACGCCTACGAGCAGTACTTC.

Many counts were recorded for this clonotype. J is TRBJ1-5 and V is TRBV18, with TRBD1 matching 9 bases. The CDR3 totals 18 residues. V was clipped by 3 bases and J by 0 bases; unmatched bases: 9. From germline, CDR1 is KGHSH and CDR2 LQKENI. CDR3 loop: CASSPYDRGGNSNQPQHF. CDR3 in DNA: TGTGCCAGCTCACCGTATGACAGGGGGGGAAATAGCAATCAGCCCCAGCATTTT.

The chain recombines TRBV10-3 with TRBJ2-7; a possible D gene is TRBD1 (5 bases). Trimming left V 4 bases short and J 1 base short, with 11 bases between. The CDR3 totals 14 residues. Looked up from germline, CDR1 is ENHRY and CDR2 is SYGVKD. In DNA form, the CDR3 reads TGTGCCATCAGTGTTCGGACAAGTTCCTACGAGCAGTACTTC. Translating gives CAISVRTSSYEQYF.

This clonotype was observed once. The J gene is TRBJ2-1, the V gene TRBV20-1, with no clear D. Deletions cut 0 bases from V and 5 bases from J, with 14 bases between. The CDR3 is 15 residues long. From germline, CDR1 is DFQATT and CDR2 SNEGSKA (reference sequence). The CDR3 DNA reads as TGCAGTGCTAGAGATGGATCTCAACCGGACAATGAGCAGTTCTTC. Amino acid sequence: CSARDGSQPDNEQFF.

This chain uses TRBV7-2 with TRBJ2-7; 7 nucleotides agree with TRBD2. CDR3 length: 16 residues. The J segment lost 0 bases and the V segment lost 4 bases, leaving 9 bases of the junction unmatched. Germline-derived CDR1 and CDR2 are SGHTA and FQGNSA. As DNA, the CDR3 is TGTGCCAGCAGCTGGAGCTCTAGCGGAAGCTCCTACGAGCAGTACTTC. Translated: CASSWSSSGSSYEQYF. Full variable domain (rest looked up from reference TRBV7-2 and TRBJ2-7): GAGVSQSPSNKVTEKGKDVELRCDPISGHTALYWYRQSLGQGLEFLIYFQGNSAPDKSGLPSDRFSAERTGGSVSTLTIQRTQQEDSAVYLCASSWSSSGSSYEQYFGPGTRLTVT.

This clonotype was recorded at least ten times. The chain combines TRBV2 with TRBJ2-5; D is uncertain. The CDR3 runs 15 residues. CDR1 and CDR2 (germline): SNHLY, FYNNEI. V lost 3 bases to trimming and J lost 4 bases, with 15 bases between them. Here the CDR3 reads CASSEDWAGGETQYF. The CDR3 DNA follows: TGTGCCAGCAGTGAGGATTGGGCAGGTGGAGAGACCCAGTACTTC.

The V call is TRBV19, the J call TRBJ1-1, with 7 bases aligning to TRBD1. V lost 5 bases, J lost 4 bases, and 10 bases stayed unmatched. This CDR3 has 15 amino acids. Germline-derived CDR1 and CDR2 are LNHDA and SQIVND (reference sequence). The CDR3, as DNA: TGTGCCAGTAGTCCCTACAGGGGTAGGGGCACTGAAGCTTTCTTT. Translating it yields CASSPYRGRGTEAFF.

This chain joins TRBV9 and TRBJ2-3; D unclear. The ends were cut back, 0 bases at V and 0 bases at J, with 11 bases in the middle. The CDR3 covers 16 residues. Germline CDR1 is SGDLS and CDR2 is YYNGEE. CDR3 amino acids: CASSVAHQVSTDTQYF. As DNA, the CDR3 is TGTGCCAGCAGCGTAGCTCATCAGGTTAGCACAGATACGCAGTATTTT.

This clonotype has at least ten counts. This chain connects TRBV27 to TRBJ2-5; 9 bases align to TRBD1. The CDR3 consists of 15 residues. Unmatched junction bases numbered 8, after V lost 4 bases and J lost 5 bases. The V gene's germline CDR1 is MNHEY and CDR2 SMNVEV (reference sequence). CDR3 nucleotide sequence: TGTGCCAGCAGTTCTGGACAGGGGATCTACGAGACCCAGTACTTC. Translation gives CASSSGQGIYETQYF.

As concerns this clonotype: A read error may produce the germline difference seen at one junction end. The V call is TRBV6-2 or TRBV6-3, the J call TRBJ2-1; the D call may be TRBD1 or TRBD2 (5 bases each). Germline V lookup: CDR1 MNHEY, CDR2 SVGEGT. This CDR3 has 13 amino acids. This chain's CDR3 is CVSSYAISGRQFF. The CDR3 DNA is TGTGTCAGCAGTTACGCGATTTCGGGACGGCAGTTCTTC.

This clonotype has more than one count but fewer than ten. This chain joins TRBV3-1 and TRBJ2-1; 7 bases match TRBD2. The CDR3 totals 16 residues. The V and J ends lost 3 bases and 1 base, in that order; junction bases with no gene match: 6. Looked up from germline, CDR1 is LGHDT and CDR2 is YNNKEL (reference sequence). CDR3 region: CASSQIAGTSYNEQFF. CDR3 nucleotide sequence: TGTGCCAGCAGCCAGATAGCGGGTACTTCCTACAATGAGCAGTTCTTC.

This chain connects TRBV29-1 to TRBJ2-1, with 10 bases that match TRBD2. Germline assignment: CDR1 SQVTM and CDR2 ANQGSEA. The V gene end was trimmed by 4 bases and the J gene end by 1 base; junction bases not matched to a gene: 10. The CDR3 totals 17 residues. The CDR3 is CSVAGLAEGESYNEQFF. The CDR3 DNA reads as TGCAGCGTTGCCGGACTAGCGGAAGGCGAATCCTACAATGAGCAGTTCTTC.

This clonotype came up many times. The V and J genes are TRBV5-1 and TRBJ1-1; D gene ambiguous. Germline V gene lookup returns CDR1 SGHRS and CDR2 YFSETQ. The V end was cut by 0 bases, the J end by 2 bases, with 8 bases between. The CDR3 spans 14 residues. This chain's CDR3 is CASSLVPGNTEAFF. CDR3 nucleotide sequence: TGCGCCAGCAGCTTGGTTCCAGGTAACACTGAAGCTTTCTTT. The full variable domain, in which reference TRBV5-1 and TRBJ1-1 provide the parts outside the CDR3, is KAGVTQTPRYLIKTRGQQVTLSCSPISGHRSVSWYQQTPGQGLQFLFEYFSETQRNKGNFPGRFSGRQFSNSRSEMNVSTLELGDSALYLCASSLVPGNTEAFFGQGTRLTVV.

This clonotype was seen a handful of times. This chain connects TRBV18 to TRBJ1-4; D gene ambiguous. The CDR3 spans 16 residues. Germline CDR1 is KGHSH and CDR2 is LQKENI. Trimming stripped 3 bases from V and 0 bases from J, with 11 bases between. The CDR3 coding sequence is TGTGCCAGCTCACCGTGGAGGGAAGCAACTAATGAAAAACTGTTTTTT. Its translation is CASSPWREATNEKLFF.